Listed here are 16 T cell receptor beta chains from one sample, sequenced in a study of shared clonotypes between healthy human individuals. Only CD45RO-negative cells positively selected for CCR7 counted as naive CD8 cells, so terminally differentiated effector memory CD45RA+ cells were excluded. Produced via immunoSEQ multiplex PCR; TCRdb's table is partial and in-frame only. Here the sample spans about 1,900,000 clones, about 94% being singletons. The sequenced material came from naive CD8+ T cells sorted from blood. These receptor sequences come from a man aged 18 to 30 in good health.

V is TRBV5-6 and J is TRBJ1-5; D ambiguous. CDR1 is SGHDT, CDR2 YYEEEE, per germline. The CDR3 totals 13 residues. Trimming cost V 2 bases and J 5 bases, with 8 bases left between them. The CDR3 sequence: CASSFDRDQPQHF. In DNA form, the CDR3 reads TGTGCCAGCAGCTTCGACCGGGATCAGCCCCAGCATTTT.

This sequence joins TRBV27 and TRBJ2-1, with TRBD2 identical over 11 bases. The germline CDR1 and CDR2 sequences are MNHEY and SMNVEV (reference sequence). The ends lost 3 bases at V and 7 bases at J; junction bases unmatched: 5. This CDR3 comprises 15 residues. CDR3 region: CASSFWGLAENEQFF. The CDR3 bases are TGTGCCAGCAGTTTCTGGGGACTAGCGGAAAATGAGCAGTTCTTC.

The chain uses TRBV4-1 and TRBJ1-1; 10 bases are a match to TRBD1. This CDR3 region has 15 residues. The ends lost 4 bases at V and 6 bases at J; junction bases unmatched: 8. The germline CDR1 and CDR2 sequences are MGHRA and YSYEKL. CDR3 residues: CASSPETGGTSEAFF. The CDR3, as DNA: TGCGCCAGCAGCCCAGAGACAGGGGGCACCTCTGAAGCTTTCTTT.

This clone was detected a few times. The genes are TRBV29-1 and TRBJ2-5; 15 positions agree with TRBD2. The junction had 8 bases not matched to a gene; V was cut back by 3 bases and J by 0 bases. CDR1 and CDR2 (germline): SQVTM, ANQGSEA. This CDR3 region has 18 residues. CDR3 nucleotide sequence: TGCAGCGTTGAGTTTCGGACTAGCGGGAGGGTGAACCAAGAGACCCAGTACTTC. This encodes CSVEFRTSGRVNQETQYF.

This clone showed up just once. The chain joins TRBV25-1 to TRBJ2-7; possible D gene TRBD2, 6 bases. This CDR3 comprises 13 residues. V was shortened by 5 bases and J by 3 bases, with 11 bases between the two germline ends. The germline CDR1 and CDR2 sequences are MGHDK and SYGVNS. The CDR3 region has the DNA TGTGCCAGCAGTCCGGGACTCCTCTACGAGCAGTACTTC. This codes for CASSPGLLYEQYF.

The rearrangement joins TRBV7-2 to TRBJ2-7; TRBD2 matches at 13 bases. This CDR3 is 15 amino acids long. V lost 5 bases, J lost 3 bases, and 4 bases stayed unmatched. The germline V gene encodes CDR1 SGHTA and CDR2 FQGNSA. CDR3 DNA: TGTGCCAGCAGCCTCTGGACTAGCGGGAGCTACGAGCAGTACTTC. This sequence encodes CASSLWTSGSYEQYF.

This chain links TRBV27 with TRBJ1-3; 10 positions match TRBD1. Germline V gene lookup returns CDR1 MNHEY and CDR2 SMNVEV (reference sequence). The CDR3 sequence is 17 residues long. Germline trimming cut 2 bases from V and 4 bases from J; bases unmatched to any gene: 8. This CDR3 is CASSLVPGQGLGNTIYF. CDR3 in DNA: TGTGCCAGCAGTTTAGTCCCGGGACAGGGGTTGGGAAACACCATATATTTT.

The CDR3 nucleotides read TGTGCCAGCAGCTTAGGTTCGCCTGGGGAGCTGTTTTTT. Residues: CASSLGSPGELFF. The gene calls are TRBV11-2 and TRBJ2-2; D is ambiguous. With 1 base removed from V and 8 bases from J, the gap between germline ends came to 8 bases. Germline assignment: CDR1 SGHAT and CDR2 FQNNGV. The CDR3 extends over 13 amino acids.

The chain links TRBV7-9 to TRBJ2-5; 7 positions match TRBD2. Germline-derived CDR1 and CDR2 are SEHNR and FQNEAQ (reference sequence). V lost 5 bases to trimming and J lost 4 bases; unmatched junction nucleotides: 7. The CDR3 is 14 amino acids. CDR3 protein: CASSPSGDRETQYF. Here the CDR3 DNA reads TGTGCCAGCAGCCCTAGCGGAGACCGAGAGACCCAGTACTTC.

V is TRBV11-2 and J is TRBJ2-3; 11 nucleotides match TRBD2. The germline V gene has CDR1 SGHAT and CDR2 FQNNGV. V shed 4 bases and J 4 bases; nucleotides not matched to a gene: 7. This CDR3 has 16 amino acids. DNA of the CDR3: TGTGCCAGCAGCTCCTATAGCGGGGGGGCAGCAGATACGCAGTATTTT. This encodes CASSSYSGGAADTQYF. The full variable domain, its missing parts supplied by reference TRBV11-2 and TRBJ2-3, is EAGVAQSPRYKIIEKRQSVAFWCNPISGHATLYWYQQILGQGPKLLIQFQNNGVVDDSQLPKDRFSAERLKGVDSTLKIQPAKLEDSAVYLCASSSYSGGAADTQYFGPGTRLTVL.

This sequence joins TRBV4-3 and TRBJ2-7, with a weak D call TRBD1 (5 bases). The CDR3 totals 15 residues. CDR1 is LGHNA, CDR2 YSLEER, per germline. V lost 0 bases and J lost 2, with 11 bases in between. The CDR3: CASSQDSQGTYEQYF. The CDR3 coding sequence is TGCGCCAGCAGCCAAGATAGCCAGGGTACCTACGAGCAGTACTTC.

The rearrangement links TRBV19 to TRBJ1-2, with D unresolved. Germline CDR1 reads LNHDA; CDR2 reads SQIVND (reference sequence). CDR3 length equals 15 residues. With 7 bases removed from V and 4 bases from J, the gap between germline ends came to 19 bases. CDR3 amino acids: CASTPSVAALYGYTF. DNA of the CDR3: TGTGCCAGTACCCCCTCGGTCGCAGCGCTCTATGGCTACACCTTC.

This clone was recorded only once. The chain combines TRBV5-5 with TRBJ2-7; 9 bases are shared with TRBD1. CDR3 length: 14 residues. V shed 3 bases and J 0 bases; nucleotides not matched to a gene: 1. Germline V lookup: CDR1 SGHKS, CDR2 YYEKEE (reference sequence). CDR3 sequence reads: CASSSTGGSYEQYF. CDR3 sequence (DNA): TGTGCCAGCAGCTCGACAGGGGGCTCCTACGAGCAGTACTTC.

This chain connects TRBV12-2 to TRBJ1-4; the tabulated D call, TRBD1, remains unverified against the DNA. TRBV12-2 is a known pseudogene. This CDR3 is 15 amino acids long. CDR3 in DNA: TGTGCAAGTCGCTCCGACAGGGTTACTAATGAAAAACTGTTTTTT. This codes for CASRSDRVTNEKLFF.

Points on this clone: The same CDR3 arises from other DNA sequences in this sample as well. This chain uses TRBV27 with TRBJ2-7, with D possibly matching TRBD1 (6 bases). The germline V gene has CDR1 MNHEY and CDR2 SMNVEV (reference sequence). The CDR3 covers 13 residues. The V end lost 5 bases, the J end lost 1 base, and 9 bases lay between the germline ends. In DNA, the CDR3 is TGTGCCAGCAGTCACCAGGGGTCCTACGAGCAGTACTTC. The encoded protein is CASSHQGSYEQYF.

The V call is TRBV11-2, the J call TRBJ2-1; D is undetermined. Trimming left V 5 bases short and J 3 bases short, with 17 bases between. Germline V gene sequence: CDR1 SGHAT, CDR2 FQNNGV. The CDR3 sequence is 16 residues long. Written as DNA, the CDR3 is TGTGCCAGCAGCCTAATGCCTAGTTTTCTCTACAATGAGCAGTTCTTC. Translating gives CASSLMPSFLYNEQFF.